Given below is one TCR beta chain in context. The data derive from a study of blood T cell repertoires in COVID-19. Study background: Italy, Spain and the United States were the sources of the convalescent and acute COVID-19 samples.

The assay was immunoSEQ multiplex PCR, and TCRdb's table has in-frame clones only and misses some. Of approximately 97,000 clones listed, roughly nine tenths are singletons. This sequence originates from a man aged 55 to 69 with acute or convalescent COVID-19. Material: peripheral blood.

The DNA of the CDR3 is TGTGCCAGCAGCCCACGCTACGTTCAAGCCGAGACCCAGTACTTC. Protein sequence: CASSPRYVQAETQYF. The chain has TRBV3-1 (or the pseudogene TRBV3-2) and TRBJ2-5, with unresolved D. Germline V gene data show CDR1 as LGHDT and CDR2 as YNNKEL (reference sequence). The CDR3 spans 15 residues. Trimming removed 4 bases from V and 5 bases from J, with 17 bases in between.